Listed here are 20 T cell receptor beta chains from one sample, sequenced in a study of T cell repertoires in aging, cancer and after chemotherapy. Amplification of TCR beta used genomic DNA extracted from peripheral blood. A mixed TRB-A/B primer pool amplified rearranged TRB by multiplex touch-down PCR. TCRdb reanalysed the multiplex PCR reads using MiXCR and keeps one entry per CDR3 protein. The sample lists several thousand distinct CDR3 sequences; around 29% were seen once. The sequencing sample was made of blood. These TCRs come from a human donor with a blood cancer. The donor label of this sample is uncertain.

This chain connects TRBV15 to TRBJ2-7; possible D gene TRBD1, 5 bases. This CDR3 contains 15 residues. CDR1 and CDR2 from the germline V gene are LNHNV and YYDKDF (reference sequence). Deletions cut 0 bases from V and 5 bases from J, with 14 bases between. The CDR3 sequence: CATSRDIPGQHEQYF. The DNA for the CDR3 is TGTGCCACCAGCAGAGATATCCCCGGACAACACGAGCAGTACTTC.

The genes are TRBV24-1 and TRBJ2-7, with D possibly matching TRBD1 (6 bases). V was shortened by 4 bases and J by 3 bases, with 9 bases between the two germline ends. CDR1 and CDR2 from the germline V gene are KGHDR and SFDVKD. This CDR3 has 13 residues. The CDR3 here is CATSDLDSYEQYF. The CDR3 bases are TGTGCCACCAGTGACCTGGACAGCTACGAGCAGTACTTC.

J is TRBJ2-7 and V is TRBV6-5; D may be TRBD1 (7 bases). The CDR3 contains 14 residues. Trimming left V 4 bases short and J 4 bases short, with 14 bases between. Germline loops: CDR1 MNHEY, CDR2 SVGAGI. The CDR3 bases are TGTGCCAGCAGTTGGCGGGACAGAATTTACGAGCAGTACTTC. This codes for CASSWRDRIYEQYF.

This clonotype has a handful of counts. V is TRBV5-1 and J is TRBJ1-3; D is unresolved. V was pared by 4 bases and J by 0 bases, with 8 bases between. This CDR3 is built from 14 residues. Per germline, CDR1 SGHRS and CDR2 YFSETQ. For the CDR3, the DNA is TGCGCCAGCAGCGCGGACGGCTCTGGAAACACCATATATTTT. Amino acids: CASSADGSGNTIYF.

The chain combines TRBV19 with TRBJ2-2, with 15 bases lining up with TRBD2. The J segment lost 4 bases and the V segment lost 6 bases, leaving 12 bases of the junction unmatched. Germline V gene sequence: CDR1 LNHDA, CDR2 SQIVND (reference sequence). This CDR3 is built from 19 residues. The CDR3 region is CASRGGLAGGPRITGELFF. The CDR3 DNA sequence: TGTGCCAGTAGGGGCGGACTAGCGGGAGGGCCTAGGATCACCGGGGAGCTGTTTTTT. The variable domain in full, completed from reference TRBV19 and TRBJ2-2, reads DGGITQSPKYLFRKEGQNVTLSCEQNLNHDAMYWYRQDPGQGLRLIYYSQIVNDFQKGDIAEGYSVSREKKESFPLTVTSAQKNPTAFYLCASRGGLAGGPRITGELFFGEGSRLTVL.

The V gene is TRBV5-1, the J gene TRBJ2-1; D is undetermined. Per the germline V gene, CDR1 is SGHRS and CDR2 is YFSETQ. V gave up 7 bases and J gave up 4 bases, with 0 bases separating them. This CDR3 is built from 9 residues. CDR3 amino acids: CASYNEQFF. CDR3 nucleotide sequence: TGCGCCAGCTACAATGAGCAGTTCTTC.

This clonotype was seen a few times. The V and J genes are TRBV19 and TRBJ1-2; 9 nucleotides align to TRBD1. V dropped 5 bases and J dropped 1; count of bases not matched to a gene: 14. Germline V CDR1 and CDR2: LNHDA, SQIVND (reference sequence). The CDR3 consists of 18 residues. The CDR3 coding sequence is TGTGCCAGTAGTTCCGAGCCTCAACCGGGACAGGGTAACTATGGCTACACCTTC. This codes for CASSSEPQPGQGNYGYTF.

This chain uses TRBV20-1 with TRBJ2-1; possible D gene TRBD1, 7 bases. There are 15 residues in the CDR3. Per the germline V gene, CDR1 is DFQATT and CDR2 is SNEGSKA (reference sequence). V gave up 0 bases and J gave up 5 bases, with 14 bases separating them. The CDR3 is CSARDGGTAHNEQFF. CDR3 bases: TGCAGTGCTAGAGATGGGGGGACAGCTCACAATGAGCAGTTCTTC.

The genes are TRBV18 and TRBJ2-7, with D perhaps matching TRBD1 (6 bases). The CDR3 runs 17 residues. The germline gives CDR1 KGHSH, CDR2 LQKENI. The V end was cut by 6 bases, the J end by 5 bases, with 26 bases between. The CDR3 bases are TGTGCCAGCTCGCTTGGGGGACGGCAGGGGAGAGTCCACGAGCAGTACTTC. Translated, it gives CASSLGGRQGRVHEQYF.

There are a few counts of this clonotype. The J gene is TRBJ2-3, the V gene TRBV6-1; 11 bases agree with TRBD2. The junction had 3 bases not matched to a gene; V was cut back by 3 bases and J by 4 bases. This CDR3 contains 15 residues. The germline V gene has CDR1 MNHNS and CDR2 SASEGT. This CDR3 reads CASSDSGGASDTQYF. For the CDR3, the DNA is TGTGCCAGCAGTGATAGCGGGGGGGCTTCAGATACGCAGTATTTT.

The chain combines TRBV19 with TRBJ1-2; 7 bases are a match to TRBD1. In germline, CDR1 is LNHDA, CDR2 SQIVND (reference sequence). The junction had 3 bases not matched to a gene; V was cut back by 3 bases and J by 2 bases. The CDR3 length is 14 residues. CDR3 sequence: CASSILTGNYGYTF. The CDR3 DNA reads TGTGCCAGTAGTATTTTGACAGGGAACTATGGCTACACCTTC.

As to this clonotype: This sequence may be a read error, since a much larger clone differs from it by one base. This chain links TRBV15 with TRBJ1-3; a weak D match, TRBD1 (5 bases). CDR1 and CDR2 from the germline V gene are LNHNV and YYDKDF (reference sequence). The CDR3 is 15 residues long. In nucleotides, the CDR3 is TGTGCCACCCGCAGAGGACATAACTCTGGAAACACCATATATTTT. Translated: CATRRGHNSGNTIYF.

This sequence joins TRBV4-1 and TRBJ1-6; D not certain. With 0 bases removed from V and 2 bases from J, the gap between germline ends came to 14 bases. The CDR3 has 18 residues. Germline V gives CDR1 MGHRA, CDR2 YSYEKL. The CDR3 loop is CASSQDFRQSAYNSPLHF. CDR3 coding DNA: TGCGCCAGCAGCCAAGATTTCCGGCAGTCGGCCTATAATTCACCCCTCCACTTT.

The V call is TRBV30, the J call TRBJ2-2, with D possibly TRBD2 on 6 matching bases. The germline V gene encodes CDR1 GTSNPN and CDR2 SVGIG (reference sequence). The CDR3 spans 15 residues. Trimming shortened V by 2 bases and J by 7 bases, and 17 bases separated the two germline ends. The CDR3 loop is CAWSRPGLRGGELFF. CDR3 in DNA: TGTGCCTGGAGTAGGCCGGGACTGAGGGGCGGGGAGCTGTTTTTT. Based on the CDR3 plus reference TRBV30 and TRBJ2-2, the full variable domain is SQTIHQWPATLVQPVGSPLSLECTVEGTSNPNLYWYRQAAGRGLQLLFYSVGIGQISSEVPQNLSASRPQDRQFILSSKKLLLSDSGFYLCAWSRPGLRGGELFFGEGSRLTVL.

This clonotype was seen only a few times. CDR3 DNA sequence: TGCAGTGCTAGAGATGGGGCCGGGGGGGCGGAGTACCAAGAGACCCAGTACTTC. Amino acid sequence: CSARDGAGGAEYQETQYF. The chain carries TRBV20-1 and TRBJ2-5, with 8 bases that match TRBD2. This CDR3 region has 18 residues. The V segment lost 0 bases and the J segment 0 bases; nucleotides outside the gene matches: 12. Germline-derived CDR1 and CDR2 are DFQATT and SNEGSKA (reference sequence).

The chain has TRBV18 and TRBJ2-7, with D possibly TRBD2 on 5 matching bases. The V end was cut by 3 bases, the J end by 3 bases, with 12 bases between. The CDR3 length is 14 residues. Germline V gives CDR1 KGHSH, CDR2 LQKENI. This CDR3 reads CASSPGDLGYEQYF. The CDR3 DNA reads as TGTGCCAGCTCACCCGGGGATTTGGGCTACGAGCAGTACTTC.

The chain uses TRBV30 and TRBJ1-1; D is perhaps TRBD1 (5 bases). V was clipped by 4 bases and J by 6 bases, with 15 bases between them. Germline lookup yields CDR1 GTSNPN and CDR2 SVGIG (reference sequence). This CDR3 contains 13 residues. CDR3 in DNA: TGTGCCTGGAACCCCGGGGCGGGAGCTGAAGCTTTCTTT. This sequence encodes CAWNPGAGAEAFF. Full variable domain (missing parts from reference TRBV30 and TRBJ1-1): SQTIHQWPATLVQPVGSPLSLECTVEGTSNPNLYWYRQAAGRGLQLLFYSVGIGQISSEVPQNLSASRPQDRQFILSSKKLLLSDSGFYLCAWNPGAGAEAFFGQGTRLTVV.

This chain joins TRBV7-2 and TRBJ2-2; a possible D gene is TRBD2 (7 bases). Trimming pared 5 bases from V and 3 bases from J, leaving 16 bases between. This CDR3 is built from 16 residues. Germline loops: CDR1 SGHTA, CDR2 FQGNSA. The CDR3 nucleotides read TGTGCCAGCAGCCCTTATGCGGGGGCAGACACCGGGGAGCTGTTTTTT. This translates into CASSPYAGADTGELFF.

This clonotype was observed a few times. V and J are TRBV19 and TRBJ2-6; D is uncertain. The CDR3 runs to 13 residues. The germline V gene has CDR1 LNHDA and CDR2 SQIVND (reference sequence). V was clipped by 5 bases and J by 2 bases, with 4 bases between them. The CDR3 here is CASSLTGANVLTF. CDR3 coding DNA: TGTGCCAGTAGTCTAACTGGGGCCAACGTCCTGACTTTC. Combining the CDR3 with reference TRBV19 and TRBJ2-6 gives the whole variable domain DGGITQSPKYLFRKEGQNVTLSCEQNLNHDAMYWYRQDPGQGLRLIYYSQIVNDFQKGDIAEGYSVSREKKESFPLTVTSAQKNPTAFYLCASSLTGANVLTFGAGSRLTVL.

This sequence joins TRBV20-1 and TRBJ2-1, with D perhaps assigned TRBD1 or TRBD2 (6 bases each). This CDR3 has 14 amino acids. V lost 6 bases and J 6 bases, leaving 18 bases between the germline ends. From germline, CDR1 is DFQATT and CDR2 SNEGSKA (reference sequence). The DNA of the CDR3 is TGCAGTGCCCCGCCAAGCGGAGGGGGCAATGAGCAGTTCTTC. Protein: CSAPPSGGGNEQFF.